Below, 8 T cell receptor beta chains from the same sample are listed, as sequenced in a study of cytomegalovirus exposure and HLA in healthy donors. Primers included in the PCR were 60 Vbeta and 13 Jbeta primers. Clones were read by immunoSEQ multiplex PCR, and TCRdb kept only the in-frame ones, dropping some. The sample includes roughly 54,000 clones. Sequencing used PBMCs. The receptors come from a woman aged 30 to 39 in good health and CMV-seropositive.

CDR3 region: CASSDVFLRGLGTEAFF. In nucleotides, the CDR3 is TGTGCCAGCAGTGACGTTTTTCTCAGAGGGTTGGGCACTGAAGCTTTCTTT. The chain couples TRBV6-1 to TRBJ1-1; D not resolved. V gave up 3 bases and J gave up 4 bases, with 21 bases separating them. Germline-derived CDR1 and CDR2 are MNHNS and SASEGT. CDR3 length: 17 residues.

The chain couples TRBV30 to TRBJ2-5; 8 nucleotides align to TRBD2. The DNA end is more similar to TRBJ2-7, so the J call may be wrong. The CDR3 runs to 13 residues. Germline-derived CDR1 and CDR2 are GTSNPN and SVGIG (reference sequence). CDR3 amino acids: CAWRIGGGNEQYF. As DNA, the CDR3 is TGTGCCTGGAGAATTGGCGGGGGGAACGAGCAGTACTTC.

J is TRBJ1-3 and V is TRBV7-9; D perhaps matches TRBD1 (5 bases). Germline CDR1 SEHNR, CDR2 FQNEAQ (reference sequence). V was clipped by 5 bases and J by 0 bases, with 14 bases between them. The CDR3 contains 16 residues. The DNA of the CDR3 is TGTGCCAGCAGCATCAGACAGAGCCTCTCTGGAAACACCATATATTTT. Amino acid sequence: CASSIRQSLSGNTIYF.

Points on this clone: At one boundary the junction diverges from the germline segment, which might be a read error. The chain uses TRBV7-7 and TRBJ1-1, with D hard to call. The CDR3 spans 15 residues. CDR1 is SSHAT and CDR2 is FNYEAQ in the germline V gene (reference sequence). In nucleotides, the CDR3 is TGTGCTAGCAGCTTATCCAGGAATCCAAACACTGAAGATTTCTTT. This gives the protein CASSLSRNPNTEDFF. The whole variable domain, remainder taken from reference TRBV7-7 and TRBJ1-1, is GAGVSQSPRYKVTKRGQDVTLRCDPISSHATLYWYQQALGQGPEFLTYFNYEAQPDKSGLPSDRFSAERPEGSISTLTIQRTEQRDSAMYRCASSLSRNPNTEDFFGQGTRLTVV.

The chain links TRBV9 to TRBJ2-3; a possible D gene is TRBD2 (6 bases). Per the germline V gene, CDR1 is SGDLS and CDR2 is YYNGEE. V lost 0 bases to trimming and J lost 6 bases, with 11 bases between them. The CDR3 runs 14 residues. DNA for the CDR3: TGTGCCAGCAGCGTAGCGGGTGGGAGGGATACGCAGTATTTT. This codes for CASSVAGGRDTQYF. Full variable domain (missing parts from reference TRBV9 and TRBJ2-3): DSGVTQTPKHLITATGQRVTLRCSPRSGDLSVYWYQQSLDQGLQFLIQYYNGEERAKGNILERFSAQQFPDLHSELNLSSLELGDSALYFCASSVAGGRDTQYFGPGTRLTVL.

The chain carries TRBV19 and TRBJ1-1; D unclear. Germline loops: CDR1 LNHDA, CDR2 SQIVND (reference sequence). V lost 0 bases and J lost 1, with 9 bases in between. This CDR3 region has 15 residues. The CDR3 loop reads CASSIERGQNTEAFF. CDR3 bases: TGTGCCAGTAGTATAGAAAGAGGCCAGAACACTGAAGCTTTCTTT.

Here the CDR3 reads CASSLSPSAGPEAFF. The DNA of the CDR3 is TGTGCCAGCAGCTTATCCCCGTCGGCGGGACCTGAAGCTTTCTTT. The rearrangement joins TRBV7-2 to TRBJ1-1; D perhaps matches TRBD1 (5 bases). This CDR3 contains 15 residues. Trimming cost V 2 bases and J 6 bases, with 16 bases left between them. Germline loops: CDR1 SGHTA, CDR2 FQGNSA.

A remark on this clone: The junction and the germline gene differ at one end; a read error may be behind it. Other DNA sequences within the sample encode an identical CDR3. The CDR3 sequence is CASSSTGGGESPLHF. The CDR3 DNA reads as TGTGCCAGTAGTTCCACGGGAGGGGGCGAATCACCCCTACACTTT. The chain links TRBV19 to TRBJ1-6; 7 bases agree with TRBD1. Germline CDR1 and CDR2: LNHDA and SQIVND (reference sequence). The CDR3 extends over 15 amino acids.